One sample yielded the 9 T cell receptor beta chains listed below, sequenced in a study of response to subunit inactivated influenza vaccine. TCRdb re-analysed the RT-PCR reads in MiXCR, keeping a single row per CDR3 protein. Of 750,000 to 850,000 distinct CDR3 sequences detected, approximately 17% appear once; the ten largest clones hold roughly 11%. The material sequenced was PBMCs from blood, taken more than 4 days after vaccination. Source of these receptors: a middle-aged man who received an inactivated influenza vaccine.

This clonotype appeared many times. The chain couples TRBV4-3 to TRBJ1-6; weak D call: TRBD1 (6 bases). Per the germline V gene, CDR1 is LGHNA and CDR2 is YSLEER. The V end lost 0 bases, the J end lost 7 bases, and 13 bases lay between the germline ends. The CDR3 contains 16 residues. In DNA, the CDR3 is TGCGCCAGCAGCCAAGACGCAGGACAGCAGAATTCACCCCTCCACTTT. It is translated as CASSQDAGQQNSPLHF.

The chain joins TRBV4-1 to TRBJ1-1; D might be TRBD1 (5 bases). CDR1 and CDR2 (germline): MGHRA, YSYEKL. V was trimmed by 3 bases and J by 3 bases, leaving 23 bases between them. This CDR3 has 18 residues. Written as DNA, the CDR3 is TGCGCCAGCAGCCATCCCGGGAGGAGCCTTAGAGGGGACACTGAAGCTTTCTTT. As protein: CASSHPGRSLRGDTEAFF.

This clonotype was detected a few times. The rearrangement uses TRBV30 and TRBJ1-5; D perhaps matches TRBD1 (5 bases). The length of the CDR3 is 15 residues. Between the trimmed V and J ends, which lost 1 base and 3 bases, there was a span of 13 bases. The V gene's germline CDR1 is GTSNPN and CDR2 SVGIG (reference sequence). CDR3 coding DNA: TGTGCCTGGAGTGGACTTGGGGGTAACAATCAGCCCCAGCATTTT. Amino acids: CAWSGLGGNNQPQHF.

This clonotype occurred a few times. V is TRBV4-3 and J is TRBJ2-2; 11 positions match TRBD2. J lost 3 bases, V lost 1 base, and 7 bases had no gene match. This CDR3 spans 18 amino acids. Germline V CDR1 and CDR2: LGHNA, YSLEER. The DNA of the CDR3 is TGCGCCAGCAGCCAAGGATTAGGGACTAGCGGATACACCGGGGAGCTGTTTTTT. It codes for CASSQGLGTSGYTGELFF.

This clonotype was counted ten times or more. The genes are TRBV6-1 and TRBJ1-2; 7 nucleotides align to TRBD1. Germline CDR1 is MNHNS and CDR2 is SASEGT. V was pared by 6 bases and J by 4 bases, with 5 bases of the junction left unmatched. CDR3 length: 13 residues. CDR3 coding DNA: TGTGCCAGCAGCCTCGGACAGGCCTATGGCTACACCTTC. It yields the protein CASSLGQAYGYTF.

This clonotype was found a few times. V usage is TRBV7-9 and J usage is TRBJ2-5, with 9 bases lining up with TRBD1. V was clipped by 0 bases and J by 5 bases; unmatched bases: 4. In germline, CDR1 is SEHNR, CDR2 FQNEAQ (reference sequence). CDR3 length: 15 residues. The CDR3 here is CASSLAGGQGETQYF. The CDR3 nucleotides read TGTGCCAGCAGCTTAGCGGGAGGACAGGGGGAGACCCAGTACTTC.

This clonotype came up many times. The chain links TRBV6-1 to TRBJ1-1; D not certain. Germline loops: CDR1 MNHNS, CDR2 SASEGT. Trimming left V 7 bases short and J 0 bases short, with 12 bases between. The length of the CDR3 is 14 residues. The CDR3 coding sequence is TGTGCCAGCAAACAATCGACGGTGAACACTGAAGCTTTCTTT. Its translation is CASKQSTVNTEAFF.

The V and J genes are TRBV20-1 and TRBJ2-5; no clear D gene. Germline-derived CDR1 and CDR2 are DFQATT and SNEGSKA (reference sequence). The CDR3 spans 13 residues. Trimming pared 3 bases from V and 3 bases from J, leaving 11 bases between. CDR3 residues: CSASSSYEETQYF. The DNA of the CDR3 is TGCAGTGCTAGTTCCTCCTACGAAGAGACCCAGTACTTC.

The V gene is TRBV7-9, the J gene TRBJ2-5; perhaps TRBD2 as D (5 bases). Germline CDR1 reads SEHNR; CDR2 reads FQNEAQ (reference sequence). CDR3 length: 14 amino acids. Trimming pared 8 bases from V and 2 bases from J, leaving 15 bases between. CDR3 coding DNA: TGTGCCAGCCCCCCCGGGGAATCTCAAGAGACCCAGTACTTC. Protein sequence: CASPPGESQETQYF.